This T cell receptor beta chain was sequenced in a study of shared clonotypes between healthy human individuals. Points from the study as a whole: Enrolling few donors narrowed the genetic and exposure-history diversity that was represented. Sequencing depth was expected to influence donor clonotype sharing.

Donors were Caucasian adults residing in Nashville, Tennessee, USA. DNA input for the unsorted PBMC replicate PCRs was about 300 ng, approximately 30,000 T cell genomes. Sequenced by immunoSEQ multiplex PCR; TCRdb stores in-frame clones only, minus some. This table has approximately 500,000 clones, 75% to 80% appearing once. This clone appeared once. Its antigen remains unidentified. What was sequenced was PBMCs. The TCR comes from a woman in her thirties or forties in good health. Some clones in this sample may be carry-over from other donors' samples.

DNA for the CDR3: TGTGCCAGCAGCCCAGAGGACAGGGGTTTCGAGCAGTACTTC. It translates to CASSPEDRGFEQYF. The chain uses TRBV7-6 and TRBJ2-7, with TRBD1 identical over 9 bases. V trimming: 5 bases; J trimming: 6 bases; junction bases outside the gene matches: 8. This CDR3 contains 14 residues. Germline CDR1 SGHVS, CDR2 FNYEAQ.